Following are 18 T cell receptor beta chains from one sample sequenced in a study of T cell responses to AZD1222 COVID-19 vaccine. The method was immunoSEQ multiplex PCR; TCRdb's version includes in-frame clones alone and lacks a portion of them. Of over 130,000 clones in the sample, under 95% were seen once. The source was peripheral blood, collected 28 days after the second dose of the MenACWY control vaccine. These receptors all stem from an adult who received the MenACWY meningococcal vaccine as a control.

The V call is TRBV25-1, the J call TRBJ2-7; unclear D gene. CDR3 length: 10 residues. V was trimmed by 8 bases and J by 2 bases, leaving 4 bases between them. CDR1 and CDR2 from the germline V gene are MGHDK and SYGVNS. The CDR3 is CASGAYEQYF. The CDR3 nucleotides read TGTGCCAGCGGCGCCTACGAGCAGTACTTC.

This sequence joins TRBV19 and TRBJ1-4; 9 bases agree with TRBD1. CDR1 LNHDA and CDR2 SQIVND come from the germline V gene (reference sequence). J lost 5 bases, V lost 6 bases, and 4 bases had no gene match. This CDR3 spans 14 amino acids. The chain's CDR3 is CASSPTGGNEKLFF. Written as DNA, the CDR3 is TGTGCCAGTAGCCCGACAGGGGGGAATGAAAAACTGTTTTTT.

This clone was observed once. CDR3 residues: CASSRQGDTEAFF. The CDR3 bases are TGTGCCAGCAGTCGACAGGGGGACACTGAAGCTTTCTTT. The chain links TRBV2 to TRBJ1-1; 9 bases line up with TRBD1. The germline CDR1 and CDR2 sequences are SNHLY and FYNNEI. The CDR3 covers 13 residues. Unmatched junction bases numbered 1, after V lost 5 bases and J lost 3 bases.

This chain connects TRBV18 to TRBJ2-6, with D possibly TRBD2 on 6 matching bases. Trimming pared 3 bases from V and 2 bases from J, leaving 8 bases between. This CDR3 is 15 amino acids long. CDR1 is KGHSH, CDR2 LQKENI, per germline. CDR3 nucleotides: TGTGCCAGCTCACCCACGGGGGCTGGGGCCAACGTCCTGACTTTC. Translated: CASSPTGAGANVLTF.

The chain employs TRBV2 and TRBJ2-5; 8 bases line up with TRBD1. The CDR3 is 14 amino acids. Germline values: CDR1 SNHLY, CDR2 FYNNEI. V lost 4 bases and J lost 4; bases outside the gene matches: 5. The CDR3 region has the DNA TGTGCCAGCAGTGTGGACGGACAGGGAGAGACCCAGTACTTC. Translation: CASSVDGQGETQYF.

The chain carries TRBV3-1 (or the pseudogene TRBV3-2) and TRBJ1-1; D is undetermined. Per the germline V gene, CDR1 is LGHDT and CDR2 is YNNKEL (reference sequence). The CDR3 sequence is 14 residues long. V was clipped by 5 bases and J by 0 bases, with 10 bases between them. Written as DNA, the CDR3 is TGTGCCAGCAGCATGGATACAATGAACACTGAAGCTTTCTTT. It specifies CASSMDTMNTEAFF.

The V gene is TRBV7-6, the J gene TRBJ1-2, with TRBD1 matching 9 bases. Germline values: CDR1 SGHVS, CDR2 FNYEAQ. The CDR3 covers 13 residues. V gave up 5 bases and J gave up 7 bases; unmatched junction bases: 5. The DNA of the CDR3 is TGTGCCAGCAGCCTTACAGGGGGCTTTGGCTACACCTTC. It encodes CASSLTGGFGYTF.

The rearrangement uses TRBV7-9 and TRBJ2-1; D remains unclear. Trimming cost V 5 bases and J 9 bases, with 11 bases left between them. This CDR3 is built from 12 residues. Germline V gene sequence: CDR1 SEHNR, CDR2 FQNEAQ (reference sequence). In DNA, the CDR3 is TGTGCCAGCAGCCCGACTGTCCGTGAGCAGTTCTTC. It encodes CASSPTVREQFF. Full variable domain (remainder filled in from reference TRBV7-9 and TRBJ2-1): DTGVSQNPRHKITKRGQNVTFRCDPISEHNRLYWYRQTLGQGPEFLTYFQNEAQLEKSRLLSDRFSAERPKGSFSTLEIQRTEQGDSAMYLCASSPTVREQFFGPGTRLTVL.

The chain combines TRBV7-6 with TRBJ1-4; no definite D call. Per germline, CDR1 SGHVS and CDR2 FNYEAQ. The CDR3 length is 16 residues. The ends were cut back, 5 bases at V and 0 bases at J, with 13 bases in the middle. CDR3 loop: CASSPTPSATNEKLFF. CDR3 nucleotides: TGTGCCAGCAGCCCTACCCCCAGCGCAACTAATGAAAAACTGTTTTTT.

This clone has a handful of counts. The chain has TRBV14 and TRBJ1-2, with D perhaps matching TRBD1 (6 bases). CDR3 size: 17 residues. Between the trimmed V and J ends, which lost 5 bases and 2 bases, there was a span of 21 bases. Germline V gene lookup returns CDR1 SGHDN and CDR2 FVKESK. CDR3 sequence: CASSFQGGVGGNYGYTF. Written as DNA, the CDR3 is TGTGCCAGCAGCTTCCAAGGGGGGGTCGGAGGAAACTATGGCTACACCTTC.

This clone was seen only once. The V and J genes are TRBV28 and TRBJ2-2; 9 bases map to TRBD1. CDR1 and CDR2 (germline): MDHEN, SYDVKM. V shed 3 bases and J 1 base; nucleotides not matched to a gene: 3. The CDR3 covers 16 residues. CDR3 residues: CASSLAGQGNTGELFF. The CDR3 nucleotides read TGTGCCAGCAGTTTGGCGGGACAGGGGAACACCGGGGAGCTGTTTTTT. Complete variable domain (other parts from reference TRBV28 and TRBJ2-2): DVKVTQSSRYLVKRTGEKVFLECVQDMDHENMFWYRQDPGLGLRLIYFSYDVKMKEKGDIPEGYSVSREKKERFSLILESASTNQTSMYLCASSLAGQGNTGELFFGEGSRLTVL.

Comment on this clone: The identical CDR3 is also encoded by other nucleotide sequences in the sample. V gene TRBV7-2 combines with J gene TRBJ1-1; a weak D match, TRBD1 (5 bases). V lost 5 bases and J 3 bases, leaving 10 bases between the germline ends. This CDR3 is built from 13 residues. Germline V gene data show CDR1 as SGHTA and CDR2 as FQGNSA. CDR3 in amino acids: CASSLQGDTEAFF. CDR3 in DNA: TGTGCCAGCAGCCTCCAGGGAGACACTGAAGCTTTCTTT.

This chain links TRBV5-4 with TRBJ2-2, with 13 bases aligning to TRBD2. The CDR3 length is 18 residues. In germline, CDR1 is SGHNT, CDR2 YYREEE (reference sequence). V lost 4 bases to trimming and J lost 3 bases; unmatched junction nucleotides: 9. The CDR3 here is CASSPLGTSGADTGELFF. CDR3 bases: TGTGCCAGCAGCCCATTAGGGACTAGCGGGGCGGACACCGGGGAGCTGTTTTTT.

The chain links TRBV5-5 to TRBJ1-2; TRBD1 matches at 8 bases. The CDR3 covers 14 residues. V trimming: 4 bases; J trimming: 6 bases; junction bases outside the gene matches: 8. Germline V gene lookup returns CDR1 SGHKS and CDR2 YYEKEE (reference sequence). The CDR3 loop is CASSIGQGVNGYTF. CDR3 DNA: TGTGCCAGCAGCATAGGACAGGGCGTAAATGGCTACACCTTC.

This clone was counted a few times. The chain carries TRBV5-1 and TRBJ1-5; perhaps TRBD1 as D (6 bases). This CDR3 contains 16 residues. Deletions cut 4 bases from V and 3 bases from J, with 17 bases between. Germline-derived CDR1 and CDR2 are SGHRS and YFSETQ. The CDR3 spells CASSPTTGELNQPQHF. As DNA, the CDR3 is TGCGCCAGCAGCCCAACGACAGGCGAGCTCAATCAGCCCCAGCATTTT.

The chain links TRBV28 to TRBJ2-7; D possibly matches TRBD1 or TRBD2 (7 bases each). V gave up 7 bases and J gave up 3 bases, with 16 bases separating them. This CDR3 contains 14 residues. Germline lookup yields CDR1 MDHEN and CDR2 SYDVKM. The CDR3: CASTLPGGVYEQYF. CDR3 DNA: TGTGCCAGCACCCTCCCAGGGGGGGTCTACGAGCAGTACTTC.

V gene TRBV7-9 combines with J gene TRBJ1-5; weak D call: TRBD1 (6 bases). Germline-derived CDR1 and CDR2 are SEHNR and FQNEAQ (reference sequence). V shed 1 base and J shed 5 bases, with 15 bases lying between them. CDR3 length: 16 residues. The CDR3 DNA reads TGTGCCAGCAGCTTAGTTACCGGGCCAGGGGATCAGCCCCAGCATTTT. Encoded protein: CASSLVTGPGDQPQHF.

This chain uses TRBV5-6 with TRBJ1-3; D not resolved. This CDR3 has 14 amino acids. Between the trimmed V and J ends, which lost 1 base and 6 bases, there was a span of 11 bases. Germline-derived CDR1 and CDR2 are SGHDT and YYEEEE. CDR3: CASSLLRGENTIYF. As DNA, the CDR3 is TGTGCCAGCAGCTTGCTTCGGGGTGAAAACACCATATATTTT.